The clone carrying this TCR beta chain was seen a few times. Its specificity is not known. TCRdb reprocessed the RT-PCR reads via MiXCR and lists one record per CDR3 protein. The sample has under 550,000 distinct CDR3 sequences, around 7.7% seen once. V lost 2 bases and J lost 2; bases outside the gene matches: 4. The V gene's germline CDR1 is SEHNR and CDR2 FQNEAQ (reference sequence). The CDR3 has 15 residues. These data come from a study of response to subunit inactivated influenza vaccine. Study-wide points: New T cells are recruited in small numbers by each seasonal influenza vaccination, according to the authors' suggestion.

The V call is TRBV7-9, the J call TRBJ2-7; 9 nucleotides line up with TRBD2. This clonotype was sampled from a man in his fifties or sixties who received an inactivated influenza vaccine. Sequenced here: PBMCs from blood, sampled roughly 24 months after vaccination. CDR3 DNA sequence: TGTGCCAGCAGCTTATTACTAGCGGGTACCTACGAGCAGTACTTC. Translating gives CASSLLLAGTYEQYF. The full variable domain, completed using reference TRBV7-9 and TRBJ2-7, is DTGVSQNPRHKITKRGQNVTFRCDPISEHNRLYWYRQTLGQGPEFLTYFQNEAQLEKSRLLSDRFSAERPKGSFSTLEIQRTEQGDSAMYLCASSLLLAGTYEQYFGPGTRLTVT.